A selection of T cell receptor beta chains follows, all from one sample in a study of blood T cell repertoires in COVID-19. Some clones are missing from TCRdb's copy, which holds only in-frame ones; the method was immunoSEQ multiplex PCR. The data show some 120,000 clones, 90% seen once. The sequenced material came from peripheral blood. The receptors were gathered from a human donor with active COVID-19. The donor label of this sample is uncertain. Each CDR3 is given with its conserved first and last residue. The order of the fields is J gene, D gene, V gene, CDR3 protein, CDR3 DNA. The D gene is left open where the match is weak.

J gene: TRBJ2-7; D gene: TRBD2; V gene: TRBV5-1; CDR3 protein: CASRGGWDEQYF; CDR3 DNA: TGCGCCAGCAGGGGAGGGTGGGACGAGCAGTACTTC
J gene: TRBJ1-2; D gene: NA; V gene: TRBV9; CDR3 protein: CASSVAKNPPNYGYTF; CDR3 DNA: TGTGCCAGCAGCGTAGCCAAAAATCCCCCCAACTATGGCTACACCTTC
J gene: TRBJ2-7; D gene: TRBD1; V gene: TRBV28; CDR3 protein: CASSFRDRLNYEQYF; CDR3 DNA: TGTGCCAGCAGTTTCAGGGACAGACTCAACTACGAGCAGTACTTC
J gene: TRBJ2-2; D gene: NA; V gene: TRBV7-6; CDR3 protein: CASSRDEANTGELFF; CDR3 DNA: TGTGCCAGCAGCCGAGACGAGGCGAACACCGGGGAGCTGTTTTTT
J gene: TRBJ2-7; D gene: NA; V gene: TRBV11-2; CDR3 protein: CASSYRDTISYEQYF; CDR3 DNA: TGTGCCAGCAGCTACCGGGACACAATCTCCTACGAGCAGTACTTC
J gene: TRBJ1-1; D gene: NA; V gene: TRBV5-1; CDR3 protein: CASSLQRMNTEAFF; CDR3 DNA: TGCGCCAGCAGCCTACAGAGAATGAACACTGAAGCTTTCTTT
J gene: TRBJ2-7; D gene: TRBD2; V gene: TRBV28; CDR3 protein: CASSPKLAGAYEQYF; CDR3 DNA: TGTGCCAGCAGTCCCAAGTTAGCGGGGGCCTACGAGCAGTACTTC
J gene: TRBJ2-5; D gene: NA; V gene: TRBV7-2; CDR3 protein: CASSLSGYQETQYF; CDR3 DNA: TGTGCCAGCAGCTTGAGCGGGTACCAGGAGACCCAGTACTTC
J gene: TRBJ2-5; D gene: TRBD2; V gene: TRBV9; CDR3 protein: CASSVGPSGGEETQYF; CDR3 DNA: TGTGCCAGCAGCGTAGGACCTAGCGGGGGCGAGGAGACCCAGTACTTC
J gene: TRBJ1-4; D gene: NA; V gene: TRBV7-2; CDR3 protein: CASSLVLGRGEKLFF; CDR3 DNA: TGTGCCAGCAGCTTAGTTCTGGGGCGCGGTGAAAAACTGTTTTTT
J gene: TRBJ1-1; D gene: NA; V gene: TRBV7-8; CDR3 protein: CASSLRGNTEAFF; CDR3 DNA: TGTGCCAGCAGCTTGCGGGGCAACACTGAAGCTTTCTTT
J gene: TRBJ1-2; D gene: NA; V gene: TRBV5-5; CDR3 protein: CASSLEDAGSGGYGYTF; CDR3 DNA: TGTGCCAGCAGCTTGGAGGACGCGGGGTCGGGTGGCTATGGCTACACCTTC
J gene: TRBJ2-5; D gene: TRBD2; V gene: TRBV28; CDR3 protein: CASSSKGGKQETQYF; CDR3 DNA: TGTGCCAGCAGTTCCAAGGGAGGGAAACAAGAGACCCAGTACTTC
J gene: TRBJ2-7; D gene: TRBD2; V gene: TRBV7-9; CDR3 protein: CASSQGLANYEQYF; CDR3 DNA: TGTGCCAGCAGCCAGGGACTAGCGAACTACGAGCAGTACTTC
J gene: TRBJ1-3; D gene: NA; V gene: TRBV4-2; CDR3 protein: CASSQVPSSGNTIYF; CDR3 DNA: TGTGCCAGCAGCCAAGTCCCTAGCTCTGGAAACACCATATATTTT
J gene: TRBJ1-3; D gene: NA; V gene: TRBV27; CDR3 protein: CASSLGGAAGNTIYF; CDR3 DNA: TGTGCCAGCAGTTTAGGGGGGGCGGCGGGAAACACCATATATTTT
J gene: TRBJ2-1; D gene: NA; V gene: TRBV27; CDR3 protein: CASRLGLPSEQFF; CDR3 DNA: TGTGCCAGCAGACTGGGACTGCCTTCGGAGCAGTTCTTC
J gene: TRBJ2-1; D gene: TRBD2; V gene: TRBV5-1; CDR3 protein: CASRLAGGYNEQFF; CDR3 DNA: TGCGCCAGCCGACTAGCGGGGGGTTACAATGAGCAGTTCTTC
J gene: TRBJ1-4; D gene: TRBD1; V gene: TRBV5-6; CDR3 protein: CASSSRHRGLGEKLFF; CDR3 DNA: TGTGCCAGCAGCTCCCGCCACAGGGGGCTGGGAGAAAAACTGTTTTTT
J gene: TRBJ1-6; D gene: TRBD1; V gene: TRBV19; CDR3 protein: CASSENRGGSPLHF; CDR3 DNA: TGTGCCAGTAGTGAGAACAGGGGCGGTTCACCCCTCCACTTT
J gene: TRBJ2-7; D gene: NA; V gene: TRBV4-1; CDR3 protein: CASSQDRAGGSYEQYF; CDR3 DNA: TGCGCCAGCAGCCAAGATAGAGCAGGTGGATCCTACGAGCAGTACTTC
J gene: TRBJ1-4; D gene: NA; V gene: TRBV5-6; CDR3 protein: CASSRVAGTATNEKLFF; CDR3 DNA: TGTGCCAGCAGCCGCGTGGCGGGGACTGCAACTAATGAAAAACTGTTTTTT
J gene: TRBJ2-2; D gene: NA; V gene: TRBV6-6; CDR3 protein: CASSYSQGTGELFF; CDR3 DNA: TGTGCCAGCAGTTACTCTCAGGGAACCGGGGAGCTGTTTTTT